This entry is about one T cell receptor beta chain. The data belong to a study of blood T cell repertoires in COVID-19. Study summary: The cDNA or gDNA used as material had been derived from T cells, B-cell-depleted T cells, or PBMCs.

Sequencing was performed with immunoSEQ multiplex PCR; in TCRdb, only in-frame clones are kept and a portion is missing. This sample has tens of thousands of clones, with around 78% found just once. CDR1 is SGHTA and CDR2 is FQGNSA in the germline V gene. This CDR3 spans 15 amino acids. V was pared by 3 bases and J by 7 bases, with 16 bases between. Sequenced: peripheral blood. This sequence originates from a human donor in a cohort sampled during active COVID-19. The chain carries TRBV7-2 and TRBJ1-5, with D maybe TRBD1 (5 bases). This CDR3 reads CASSLVGGAGQPQHF. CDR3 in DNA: TGTGCCAGCAGCTTGGTGGGGGGAGCAGGACAGCCCCAGCATTTT.